This TCR beta chain was recovered during a study of blood T cell repertoires in COVID-19. The overall study: Nucleic acid was either cDNA or gDNA, and it came from T cells, B-cell-depleted T cells, or PBMCs.

V lost 0 bases to trimming and J lost 5 bases, with 16 bases between them. The CDR3 is 16 residues long. Germline V CDR1 and CDR2: LGHDT, YNNKEL (reference sequence). In the original workflow: Cell counts per sample came from amplifying reference gene primers. Only in-frame clones appear in the TCRdb table, and some are missing; sequencing was by immunoSEQ multiplex PCR. That table supplies the V and J calls and clone size; D and trimming were determined from the DNA. The sample contains 68,000 or so clones, roughly 87% of which appear only once. This chain uses TRBV3-1 (or the pseudogene TRBV3-2) with TRBJ2-5, with D perhaps matching TRBD2 (5 bases). This receptor was identified in a man in his fifties or sixties with active COVID-19. Sequencing input: peripheral blood. CDR3 nucleotides: TGTGCCAGCAGCCAAGATGTAGGGCTAGCTGGGGAGACCCAGTACTTC. Encoded protein: CASSQDVGLAGETQYF.